This T cell receptor (beta chain) was retrieved from a study of T cells after yellow fever vaccination (dated by TCRdb to between 2018 and 2020). Describing the broader study: Libraries from fractions with low cell numbers were prepared with the SMART-Seq v4 Ultra Low Input RNA kit. To follow T-cell clones before and after primary and booster YFV17D yellow fever vaccination, bulk TCR alpha and beta repertoires were sequenced over time. The cohort comprised two healthy male donors, one aged 18 to 30 and one aged 30 to 40 years. Blood was collected at multiple timepoints before and after primary and secondary immunization, and bulk PBMC replicates and cell subsets were isolated.

This clonotype came up a few times. The antigen it recognizes is unknown. Base qualities were left out, and no much larger clone turns up one base away. On the study overall, not on this receptor specifically: FACS-sorted repertoires could contain abundant contaminating clonotypes from the bulk population, so computational filtering was required. Only a couple of donors were included in the study, so the extent to which the findings can be generalized is limited. After the booster, most clones that had expanded after primary vaccination were detected again (approximately 95% of CD4 and roughly 86% of CD8), suggesting broad maintenance of memory. The secondary T-cell response was weaker than the primary response but faster, peaking on day 5 instead of day 15. A small share of clonotypes occurred in both CD4 and CD8 compartments, likely arising from convergent recombination.

The treatment or condition label of this sample denotes: live attenuated yellow fever vaccine strain. At each blood-draw timepoint, two biological replicates of bulk PBMCs were obtained. A standard Ficoll-Paque protocol was used to isolate PBMCs from peripheral blood. TriZol was used to extract RNA from bulk PBMCs, from CD4 and CD8 fractions, and from dextramer-positive and dextramer-negative fractions. TCR cDNA was made using 5'RACE template switching, a step that added a universal primer site and unique molecular identifiers. Priming for cDNA synthesis came from both the TCR alpha and TCR beta constant segments. Library amplification used two PCR steps, and the second PCR step added sample barcodes and sequencing adapters. Sequencing of the libraries was done on either Illumina HiSeq 2500 (2x100 bp) or NovaSeq (2x150 bp). The paper's processing steps were these. Demultiplexing of reads and collapsing into UMI consensus sequences were performed with MIGEC, and V(D)J alignment was carried out with MiXCR. Using edgeR on replicate PBMC samples, clonotypes were called vaccine-responding if FDR was below 0.01 and the log2 fold change was above 5 up to day 15. Bulk clonotypes were assigned CD4 or CD8 identity according to which sequenced CD4 or CD8 repertoire held them at higher abundance. Using fastp trimming at Q25 and MiXCR clonotype assembly, TCRdb reanalyzed the public sequencing data and kept in-frame beta chains. CDR3 protein sequences are deduplicated, and each keeps its most common genes and DNA. TCRdb, not the authors, supplied the V and J calls. In all, the sample holds 500,000 to 650,000 distinct CDR3 sequences, and around a sixth of those were seen once. The leading ten clones occupy 17% of the sample.

The CDR3, cysteine through phenylalanine, is 12 amino acids long. Of all the DNA, just the CDR3 is kept, 36 bases in frame from base 1. The germline V gene (reference sequence) yields SEHNR for CDR1 and FQNEAQ for CDR2. The V and J ends are trimmed by 6 bases and 3 bases, leaving 9 bases between them. The chain is encoded by TRBV7-9 joined to TRBJ2-7; 6 matching bases give a weak D call of TRBD1. The source was PBMCs, collected roughly 5 days after the first yellow fever vaccination. The source of this sequence is a man aged 18 to 30 who received the YFV17D yellow fever vaccine. The CDR3 amino acid sequence is: CASRPDSYEQYF. The bases are TGTGCCAGCAGACCGGACAGCTACGAGCAGTACTTC.